The TCR beta chain described here comes from a study of T cells in Graves' hyperthyroidism and ophthalmopathy. Study-wide points: The majority of expanded thyroid clonotypes above 0.001 also appeared in blood. Ophthalmopathy was separated from stable hyperthyroidism by a 13 V-J model.

Diagnosis relied on clinical symptoms, serum thyroxine and TRAb, thyroid ultrasound and orbital computed tomography. Preceding any ophthalmopathy symptoms, the blood sample dates from first hyperthyroidism diagnosis. V lost 5 bases to trimming and J lost 4 bases, with 22 bases between them. Germline assignment: CDR1 LNHDA and CDR2 SQIVND (reference sequence). CDR3 size: 17 residues. This clonotype was recorded a few times. The antigen remains unidentified. From RNA transcripts, TCR beta CDR3 regions were amplified. The primer set for the first-round RT-PCR of the TCR CDR3 was HTBI. TCRdb processed the multiplex PCR reads anew with MiXCR; each CDR3 protein has one entry. The sample holds fewer than 900,000 distinct CDR3 sequences, approximately 18% seen once.

The chain recombines TRBV19 with TRBJ2-3; a possible D gene is TRBD2 (6 bases). The sequence was collected from a woman in her fifties or sixties with Graves' hyperthyroidism that later progressed to Graves' ophthalmopathy. The sample was blood. The CDR3 loop reads CASSGTKVGGAADTQYF. The CDR3 bases are TGTGCCAGTAGTGGCACCAAGGTCGGCGGGGCCGCAGATACGCAGTATTTT.